This note documents a single T cell receptor beta chain sequence. Its antigen is unknown. The sample is drawn from a study of shared clonotypes between healthy human individuals. Study background: The cohort had two women and a few men, ages 18 to 49.

Naive CD8 populations comprised CD45RO-negative cells positively selected for CCR7, excluding terminally differentiated effector memory CD45RA+ cells. In the original processing: As immunoSEQ supplied junction-only sequences (without quality scores), filtering differed. Libraries were prepared by immunoSEQ multiplex PCR; TCRdb keeps only in-frame clonotypes and omits some of them. V and J calls and clone size are those listed in that table; D and trimming were worked out from the DNA. Among 660,000 or so clones listed, approximately 96% were seen once. CDR3 length equals 14 residues. With 7 bases clipped from V and 2 bases from J, the junction kept 6 bases outside the gene matches. CDR1 and CDR2 from the germline V gene are MNHEY and SVGAGI. Findings of the study overall: Having only a few donors restricted how much genetic and exposure-history diversity was captured. Larger estimated richness was generally seen in naive subsets than in memory subsets.

The J gene is TRBJ2-7, the V gene TRBV6-5; TRBD1 agrees at 9 bases. This sequence originates from a woman aged 30 to 39 in good health. Sequencing was done on a sample of naive CD8+ T cells sorted from blood. The CDR3 protein is CASKIWTGAYEQYF. The DNA for the CDR3 is TGTGCCAGCAAAATATGGACAGGGGCCTACGAGCAGTACTTC.